This TCR beta chain came from a study of a mutant IDH1 vaccine in newly diagnosed glioma. Overall study: Patients were started on vaccination 4-6 weeks after radiotherapy alone, or with temozolomide cycles. Treated patients comprised around 60% males and approximately 38% females, mean age approximately 37 years.

The CDR3 runs to 14 residues. Trimming pared 4 bases from V and 8 bases from J, leaving 17 bases between. Germline values: CDR1 SEHNR, CDR2 FQNEAQ (reference sequence). About this clone: Antigen unknown.

The time point here: week 47, end of study. Every single dose of the vaccine, 300 ug of mutant IDH1 20-mer peptide, came with topical imiquimod. Astrocytomas that were new, WHO grade 3 or 4, IDH1-mutant and ATRX-lost were present in the donors. Only in-frame clones appear in the TCRdb table, and some are missing; sequencing was by immunoSEQ multiplex PCR. The repertoire consists of approximately 80,000 clones, with 80% to 90% occurring once and the leading ten covering approximately 5%. This receptor was identified in a man aged 40-50 years with glioma. Material: PBMCs, obtained from a glioma patient whose treatment included an IDH1 peptide vaccine. The genes are TRBV7-9 and TRBJ1-2, with D tentatively TRBD1 (5 bases). The CDR3 DNA sequence: TGTGCCAGCAGCTACCCAAGGGGCACTACCGGCTACACCTTC. Translation: CASSYPRGTTGYTF.